The T cell receptor (beta chain) described here comes from a study of blood T cells in healthy people across ages. General observations from the study: Using unsorted PBMCs precluded a conclusive naive versus antigen-experienced comparison. Older age went with lower TCR beta diversity per million T cells, in a roughly linear way. Comparison with aged donors showed that long-lived donors had more naive CD4+ cells and higher diversity.

Then a second PCR, running roughly 7 to 11 cycles, was carried out with a sample-barcoded 5' primer and a J-beta primer mix. Via MiXCR, TCRdb re-called the 5' RACE reads, giving one row per CDR3 protein. The data show around 1,000,000 distinct CDR3 sequences, roughly two fifths seen once. The CDR3 length is 14 residues. Trimming pared 4 bases from V and 4 bases from J, leaving 13 bases between. Germline V lookup: CDR1 MDHEN, CDR2 SYDVKM. This clonotype was detected a few times. Its matching antigen is unknown. Sequencing used blood. The chain employs TRBV28 and TRBJ1-2; D possibly corresponds to TRBD1 (6 bases). This receptor was obtained from a man aged 18 to 30 in good health. Here the CDR3 reads CASSSGQLSYGYTF. As DNA, the CDR3 is TGTGCCAGCAGTTCCGGACAGCTATCCTATGGCTACACCTTC.